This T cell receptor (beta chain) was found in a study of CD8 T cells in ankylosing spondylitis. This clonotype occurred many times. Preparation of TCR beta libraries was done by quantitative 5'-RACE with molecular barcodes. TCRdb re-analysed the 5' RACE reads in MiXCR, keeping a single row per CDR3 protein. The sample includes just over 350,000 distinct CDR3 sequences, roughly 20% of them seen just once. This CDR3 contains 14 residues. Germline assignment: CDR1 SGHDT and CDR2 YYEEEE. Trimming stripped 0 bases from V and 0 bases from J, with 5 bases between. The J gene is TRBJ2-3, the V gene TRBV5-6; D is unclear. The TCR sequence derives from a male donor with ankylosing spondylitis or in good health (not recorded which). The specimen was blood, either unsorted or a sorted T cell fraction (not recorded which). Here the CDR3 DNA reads TGTGCCAGCAGCTTGGAACTGAGCACAGATACGCAGTATTTT. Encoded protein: CASSLELSTDTQYF.